What follows is one T cell receptor beta chain and its context. The target antigen is unknown. A single record per CDR3 protein comes from TCRdb applying MiXCR to the 5' RACE reads. The sample contains about 800,000 distinct CDR3 sequences, about 10% of which appear only once. The sample is drawn from a study of CD8 T cells in ankylosing spondylitis. General observations from the study: Ankylosing spondylitis blood seemed to carry a telltale TCR beta motif made of roughly eight highly homologous variants.

J was trimmed by 4 bases and V by 6 bases; bases with no gene match: 8. The CDR3 runs to 15 residues. The V gene's germline CDR1 is MNHNS and CDR2 SASEGT. The chain joins TRBV6-1 to TRBJ2-1; 8 bases map to TRBD2. This sequence was found in a male donor with ankylosing spondylitis. The sequencing input was blood, either unsorted or a sorted T cell fraction (not recorded which). This chain's CDR3 is CASSQSGSRYNEQFF. CDR3 DNA: TGTGCCAGCAGCCAGAGCGGGAGTCGGTACAATGAGCAGTTCTTC.